This is a list of T cell receptor beta chains from one sample in a study of shared clonotypes between healthy human individuals. Here immunoSEQ multiplex PCR was the method, and the copy in TCRdb shows in-frame clones only, minus some. Among over a million clones listed, around 97% were seen once. Sequenced sample: naive CD4+ T cells sorted from blood. The receptors here all came from a man in his thirties or forties in good health. CDR3s include the opening cysteine and the closing phenylalanine or tryptophan. A D gene is named only where the DNA matches it firmly. Expanded clones get a size class; other rows say once, few or many, or leave the size out.

D gene,clone size,J gene,V gene,CDR3 protein,CDR3 DNA
NA,NA,TRBJ2-7,TRBV15,CATSSGRYSYEQYF,TGTGCCACCAGCAGTGGCAGGTATTCCTACGAGCAGTACTTC
TRBD1,NA,TRBJ1-1,TRBV11-3,CASSSSFTGDPEAFF,TGTGCCAGCAGCTCCTCGTTTACAGGGGACCCTGAAGCTTTCTTT
TRBD1,NA,TRBJ2-1,TRBV28,CASSSFDRVGNEQFF,TGTGCCAGCAGTTCCTTCGACAGGGTCGGGAATGAGCAGTTCTTC
TRBD2,NA,TRBJ2-3,TRBV4-3,CASSQVATSGSTDTQYF,TGCGCCAGCAGCCAAGTAGCCACTAGCGGGAGTACAGATACGCAGTATTTT
TRBD1,NA,TRBJ1-3,TRBV18,CASSLRQGAENTIYF,TGTGCCAGCTCCCTTAGACAGGGGGCAGAAAACACCATATATTTT
NA,NA,TRBJ1-3,TRBV18,CASSPPTGQRTGNTIYF,TGTGCCAGCTCACCCCCCACAGGACAGCGAACTGGAAACACCATATATTTT
NA,NA,TRBJ2-1,TRBV5-1,CASSLGTDYNEQFF,TGCGCCAGCAGCTTGGGTACAGACTACAATGAGCAGTTCTTC
NA,NA,TRBJ1-4,TRBV5-4,CASSPQPQEKLFF,TGTGCCAGCAGCCCCCAACCACAGGAAAAACTGTTTTTT
NA,NA,TRBJ2-5,TRBV7-9,CASSLYRNQETQYF,TGTGCCAGCAGCTTATACCGAAACCAAGAGACCCAGTACTTC
TRBD1,NA,TRBJ2-5,TRBV5-1,CASSLSGTGAEETQYF,TGCGCCAGCAGCTTGTCCGGGACAGGGGCCGAGGAGACCCAGTACTTC
NA,NA,TRBJ1-5,TRBV7-2,CASSLQGPNQPQHF,TGTGCCAGCAGCCTACAGGGTCCCAATCAGCCCCAGCATTTT
NA,once,TRBJ2-6,TRBV19,CASSIGGVNSEANVLTF,TGTGCCAGTAGTATAGGAGGTGTTAACTCTGAGGCCAACGTCCTGACTTTC
NA,NA,TRBJ1-4,TRBV7-9,CASSLGGGDEKLFF,TGTGCCAGCAGCTTAGGGGGTGGAGATGAAAAACTGTTTTTT
NA,NA,TRBJ1-4,TRBV7-2,CASSLLGPGLEKLFF,TGTGCCAGCAGCTTATTGGGCCCGGGGCTTGAAAAACTGTTTTTT
NA,NA,TRBJ1-2,TRBV11-3,CASSHGSQGRDYTF,TGTGCCAGCAGCCATGGGTCCCAGGGGCGTGACTACACCTTC
TRBD1,NA,TRBJ1-5,TRBV28,CASSDRDRGPYNQPQHF,TGTGCCAGCAGTGACCGGGACAGGGGGCCTTACAATCAGCCCCAGCATTTT
NA,once,TRBJ2-7,TRBV5-6,CASTRQGRTTFSYEQYF,TGTGCCAGCACCCGCCAGGGTCGGACCACGTTCTCCTACGAGCAGTACTTC
NA,NA,TRBJ2-1,TRBV19,CASSTRLGSSYNEQFF,TGTGCCAGTAGTACCCGACTAGGGAGCTCCTACAATGAGCAGTTCTTC
TRBD2,NA,TRBJ2-1,TRBV6-6,CASSYSTPSGGNEQFF,TGTGCCAGCAGTTACTCGACACCTAGCGGAGGCAATGAGCAGTTCTTC
TRBD2,NA,TRBJ2-1,TRBV5-6,CASSLTSGSYEQFF,TGTGCCAGCAGCTTGACTAGCGGGAGCTATGAGCAGTTCTTC